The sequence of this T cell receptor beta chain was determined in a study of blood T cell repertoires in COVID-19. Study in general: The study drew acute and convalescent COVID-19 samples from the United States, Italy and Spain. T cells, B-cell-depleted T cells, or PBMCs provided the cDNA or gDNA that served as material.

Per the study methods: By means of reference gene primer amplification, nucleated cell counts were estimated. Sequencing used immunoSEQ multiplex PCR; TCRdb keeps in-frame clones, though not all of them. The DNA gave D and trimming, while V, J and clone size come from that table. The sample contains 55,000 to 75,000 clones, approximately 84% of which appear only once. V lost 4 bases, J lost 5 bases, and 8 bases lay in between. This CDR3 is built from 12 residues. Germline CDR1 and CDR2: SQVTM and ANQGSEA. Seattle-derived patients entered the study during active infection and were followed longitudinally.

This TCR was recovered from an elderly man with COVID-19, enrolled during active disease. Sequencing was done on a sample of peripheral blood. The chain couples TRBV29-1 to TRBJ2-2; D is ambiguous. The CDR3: CSVVLLTGELFF. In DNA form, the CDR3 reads TGCAGCGTTGTTCTCCTAACCGGGGAGCTGTTTTTT.